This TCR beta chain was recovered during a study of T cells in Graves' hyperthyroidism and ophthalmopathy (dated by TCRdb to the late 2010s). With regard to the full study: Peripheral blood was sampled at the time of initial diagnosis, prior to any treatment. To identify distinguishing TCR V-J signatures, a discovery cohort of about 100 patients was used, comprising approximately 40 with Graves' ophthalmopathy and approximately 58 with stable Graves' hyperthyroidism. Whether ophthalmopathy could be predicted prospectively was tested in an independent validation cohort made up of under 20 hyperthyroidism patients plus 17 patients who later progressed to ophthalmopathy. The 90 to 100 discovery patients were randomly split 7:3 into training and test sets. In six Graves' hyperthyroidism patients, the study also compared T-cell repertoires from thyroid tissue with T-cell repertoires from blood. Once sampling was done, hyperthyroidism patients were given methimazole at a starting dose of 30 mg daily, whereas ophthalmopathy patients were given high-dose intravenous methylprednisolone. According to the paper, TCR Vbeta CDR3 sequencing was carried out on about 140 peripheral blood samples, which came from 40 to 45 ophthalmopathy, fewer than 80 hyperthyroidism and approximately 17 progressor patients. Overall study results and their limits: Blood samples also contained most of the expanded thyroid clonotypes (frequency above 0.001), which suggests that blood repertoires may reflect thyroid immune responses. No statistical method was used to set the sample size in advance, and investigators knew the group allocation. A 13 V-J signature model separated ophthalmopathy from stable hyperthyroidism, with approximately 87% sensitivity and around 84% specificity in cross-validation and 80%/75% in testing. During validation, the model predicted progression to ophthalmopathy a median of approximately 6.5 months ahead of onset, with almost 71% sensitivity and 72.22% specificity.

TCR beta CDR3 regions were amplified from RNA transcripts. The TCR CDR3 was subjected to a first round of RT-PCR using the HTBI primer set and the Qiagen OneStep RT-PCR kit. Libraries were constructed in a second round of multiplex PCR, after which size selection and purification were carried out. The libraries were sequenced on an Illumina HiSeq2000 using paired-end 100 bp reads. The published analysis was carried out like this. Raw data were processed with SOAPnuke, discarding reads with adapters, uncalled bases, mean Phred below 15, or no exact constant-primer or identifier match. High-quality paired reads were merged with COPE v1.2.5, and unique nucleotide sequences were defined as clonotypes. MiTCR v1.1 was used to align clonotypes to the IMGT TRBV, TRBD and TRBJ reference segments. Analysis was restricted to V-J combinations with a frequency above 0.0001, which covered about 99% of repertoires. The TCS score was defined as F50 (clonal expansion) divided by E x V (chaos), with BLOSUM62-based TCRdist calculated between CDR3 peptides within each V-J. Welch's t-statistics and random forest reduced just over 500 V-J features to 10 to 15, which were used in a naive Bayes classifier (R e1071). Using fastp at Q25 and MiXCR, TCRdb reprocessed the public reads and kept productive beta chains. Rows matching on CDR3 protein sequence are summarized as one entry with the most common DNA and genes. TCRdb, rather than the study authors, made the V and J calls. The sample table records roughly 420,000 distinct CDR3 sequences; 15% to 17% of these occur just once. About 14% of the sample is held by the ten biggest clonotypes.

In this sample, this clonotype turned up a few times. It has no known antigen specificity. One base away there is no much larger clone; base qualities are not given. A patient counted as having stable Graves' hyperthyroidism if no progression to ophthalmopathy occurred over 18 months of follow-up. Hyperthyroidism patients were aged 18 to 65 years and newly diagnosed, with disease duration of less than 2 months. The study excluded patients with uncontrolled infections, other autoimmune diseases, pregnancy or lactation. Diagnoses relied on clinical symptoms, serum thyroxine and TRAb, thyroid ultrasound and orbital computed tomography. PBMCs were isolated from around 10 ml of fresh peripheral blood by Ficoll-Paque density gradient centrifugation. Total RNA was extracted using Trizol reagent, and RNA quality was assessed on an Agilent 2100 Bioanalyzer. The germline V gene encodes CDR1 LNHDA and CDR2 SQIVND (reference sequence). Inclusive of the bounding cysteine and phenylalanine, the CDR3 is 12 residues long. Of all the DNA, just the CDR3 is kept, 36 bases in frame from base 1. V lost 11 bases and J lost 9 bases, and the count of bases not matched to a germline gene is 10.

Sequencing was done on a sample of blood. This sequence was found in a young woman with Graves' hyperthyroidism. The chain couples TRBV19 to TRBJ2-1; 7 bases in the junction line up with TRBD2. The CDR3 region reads CAAGGGRTEQFF. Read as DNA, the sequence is TGTGCCGCTGGGGGAGGGCGAACTGAGCAGTTCTTC.